What follows are 14 T cell receptor beta chains derived from one specimen sequenced in a study of response to subunit inactivated influenza vaccine (dated by TCRdb to the late 2010s). The library was produced with RT-PCR. The instrument given in TCRdb is Illumina HiSeq 2500. Starting from the raw public reads, TCRdb applied fastp trimming at Q25, assembled clones with MiXCR and retained in-frame beta chains. Rows matching on CDR3 protein sequence are summarized as one entry with the most common DNA and genes. The sample has hundreds of thousands of distinct CDR3 sequences on record, 14% of them singletons. The ten largest clones add up to 7.5% to 8% of the sample. Sequenced here: PBMCs from blood, sampled 14 to 15 days before vaccination. The origin of the receptors is a man aged 45-60 years who received an inactivated influenza vaccine. Donor details come from another sample of the same person, matched by shared clones.

The CDR3 loop reads CASSQGSRRNEQYF. CDR3 in DNA: TGTGCCAGCAGCCAGGGGTCCAGGAGGAACGAGCAGTACTTC. This chain links TRBV3-1 with TRBJ2-7; tentatively, D is TRBD2 (5 bases). The germline V gene encodes CDR1 LGHDT and CDR2 YNNKEL (reference sequence). Trimming pared 3 bases from V and 5 bases from J, leaving 14 bases between. This CDR3 has 14 residues.

The chain combines TRBV5-1 with TRBJ2-3; TRBD2 might be the D (6 bases). The V gene's germline CDR1 is SGHRS and CDR2 YFSETQ. CDR3 length: 14 residues. Trimming removed 1 base from V and 5 bases from J, with 11 bases in between. This CDR3 is CASSLKGGEDTQYF. The CDR3 region has the DNA TGCGCCAGCAGCTTGAAAGGAGGGGAAGATACGCAGTATTTT. The complete variable domain, with remaining parts taken from reference TRBV5-1 and TRBJ2-3, reads KAGVTQTPRYLIKTRGQQVTLSCSPISGHRSVSWYQQTPGQGLQFLFEYFSETQRNKGNFPGRFSGRQFSNSRSEMNVSTLELGDSALYLCASSLKGGEDTQYFGPGTRLTVL.

The V and J genes are TRBV3-1 and TRBJ2-7; 7 nucleotides match TRBD1. The CDR3 runs 15 residues. V shed 1 base and J 6 bases; nucleotides not matched to a gene: 9. Germline CDR1 is LGHDT and CDR2 is YNNKEL (reference sequence). The CDR3 sequence is CASSQVVTGSAEQYF. In DNA form, the CDR3 reads TGTGCCAGCAGCCAAGTTGTGACAGGGTCTGCCGAGCAGTACTTC.

This clonotype was counted between two and nine times. The chain carries TRBV5-1 and TRBJ2-2, with D possibly being TRBD1 (6 bases). Trimming left V 8 bases short and J 5 bases short, with 19 bases between. This CDR3 has 15 amino acids. Per the germline V gene, CDR1 is SGHRS and CDR2 is YFSETQ. CDR3 sequence (DNA): TGCGCCAGTCAGAGCCAGGGGTCGGGTACCGGGGAGCTGTTTTTT. Translation: CASQSQGSGTGELFF.

This clonotype turned up a few times. The chain combines TRBV6-1 with TRBJ2-7, with D perhaps matching TRBD2 (6 bases). Germline V CDR1 and CDR2: MNHNS, SASEGT. The CDR3 loop spans 15 amino acids. In DNA form, the CDR3 reads TGTGCTTCAACCAAGCGGCAGGGACTGCCCTACGAGCAGTACTTC. Its protein product is CASTKRQGLPYEQYF.

The chain links TRBV3-1 to TRBJ1-5; D gene ambiguous. The CDR3 runs to 13 residues. Germline-derived CDR1 and CDR2 are LGHDT and YNNKEL (reference sequence). V was clipped by 1 base and J by 9 bases, with 10 bases between them. The CDR3 here is CASSQVGSAPQHF. The DNA of the CDR3 is TGTGCCAGCAGCCAAGTTGGCAGCGCGCCCCAGCATTTT.

V usage is TRBV20-1 and J usage is TRBJ2-2, with 8 bases fitting TRBD2. Per the germline V gene, CDR1 is DFQATT and CDR2 is SNEGSKA (reference sequence). This CDR3 has 15 amino acids. V lost 6 bases and J lost 6; bases outside the gene matches: 12. The CDR3 DNA is TGCAGTGCCCCTAAGAGCGGGAGAGTCTCCGGGGAGCTGTTTTTT. This encodes CSAPKSGRVSGELFF.

The chain couples TRBV4-2 to TRBJ2-6; 7 nucleotides agree with TRBD2. V lost 0 bases, J lost 2 bases, and 13 bases stayed unmatched. The CDR3 covers 20 residues. Germline-derived CDR1 and CDR2 are LGHNA and YNFKEQ. The CDR3 is CASSQERVKASGAGANVLTF. Here the CDR3 DNA reads TGTGCCAGCAGCCAAGAGAGGGTTAAGGCTAGCGGTGCTGGGGCCAACGTCCTGACTTTC.

This clonotype turned up a few times. This chain connects TRBV3-1 to TRBJ1-1; the match to TRBD1 covers 8 bases. The trim removed 6 bases at V and 4 bases at J, leaving 4 bases unmatched. Germline CDR1 and CDR2: LGHDT and YNNKEL (reference sequence). The length of the CDR3 is 13 residues. CDR3 in amino acids: CASRGTGFTEAFF. The CDR3 DNA follows: TGTGCCAGCAGAGGGACAGGATTCACTGAAGCTTTCTTT. The variable domain in full, with the rest retrieved from reference TRBV3-1 and TRBJ1-1, is DTAVSQTPKYLVTQMGNDKSIKCEQNLGHDTMYWYKQDSKKFLKIMFSYNNKELIINETVPNRFSPKSPDKAHLNLHINSLELGDSAVYFCASRGTGFTEAFFGQGTRLTVV.

This sequence joins TRBV5-1 and TRBJ1-4; D gene uncertain. Per germline, CDR1 SGHRS and CDR2 YFSETQ. CDR3 size: 12 residues. V was clipped by 4 bases and J by 7 bases, with 8 bases between them. CDR3 sequence (DNA): TGCGCCAGCAGCCTGCCCAGTGAAAAACTGTTTTTT. Translated, it gives CASSLPSEKLFF.

This clonotype was counted ten times or more. The chain carries TRBV15 and TRBJ1-1, with unresolved D. The CDR3 is 13 amino acids. Per germline, CDR1 LNHNV and CDR2 YYDKDF (reference sequence). Trimming left V 4 bases short and J 4 bases short, with 10 bases between. The CDR3 DNA follows: TGTGCCACCAGCACCATGGGCGGCACTGAAGCTTTCTTT. As protein: CATSTMGGTEAFF.

This clonotype was seen repeatedly, ten times or more. V is TRBV20-1 and J is TRBJ1-5; TRBD1 might be the D (5 bases). CDR1 and CDR2 from the germline V gene are DFQATT and SNEGSKA (reference sequence). V was cut by 0 bases and J by 5 bases, with 17 bases left in between. The CDR3 runs 16 residues. The CDR3 nucleotides read TGCAGTGCTAGAGATTTGAGAACTCTGGGGGATCAGCCCCAGCATTTT. Its translation is CSARDLRTLGDQPQHF.

This clonotype was picked up many times. The rearrangement joins TRBV12-3 or TRBV12-4 to TRBJ2-7; the D gene is possibly TRBD2 (6 bases). CDR3 length equals 13 residues. V lost 6 bases, J lost 3 bases, and 12 bases lay in between. The CDR3 nucleotides read TGTGCCAGCAGCTCGAGGACTAACTACGAGCAGTACTTC. It is translated as CASSSRTNYEQYF.

The rearrangement links TRBV25-1 to TRBJ1-6; D perhaps matches TRBD1 (6 bases). Germline CDR1 is MGHDK and CDR2 is SYGVNS. V gave up 7 bases and J gave up 6 bases, with 13 bases separating them. The CDR3 is 14 residues long. CDR3 loop: CASTAGQVNSPLHF. DNA for the CDR3: TGTGCCAGCACCGCGGGACAAGTTAATTCACCCCTCCACTTT. Together with reference TRBV25-1 and TRBJ1-6, the CDR3 gives the full variable domain: EADIYQTPRYLVIGTGKKITLECSQTMGHDKMYWYQQDPGMELHLIHYSYGVNSTEKGDLSSESTVSRIRTEHFPLTLESARPSHTSQYLCASTAGQVNSPLHFGNGTRLTVT.